This TCR beta chain was identified in a study of T cells after yellow fever vaccination. Turning to this clonotype: The junction shows a germline mismatch at one end, possibly a read error.

TCRdb re-derived calls from the 5' RACE reads in MiXCR, one entry per CDR3 protein. The table includes 110,000 to 150,000 distinct CDR3 sequences, less than 8.5% detected once. Specimen: CD4+ T cells sorted from PBMCs, collected 10 days after the yellow fever booster vaccination. This clonotype originated in a man under 40 who received the YFV17D yellow fever vaccine.

The CDR3 DNA reads TGTGCCAGCAGTGACTCGACAGGGGGTTCACCCTTCCACTTT. It yields the protein CASSDSTGGSPFHF. This rearrangement joins TRBV6-4 to TRBJ1-6; 9 nucleotides match TRBD1. The CDR3 totals 14 residues. Germline values: CDR1 MRHNA, CDR2 SNTAGT.